The 16 T cell receptor beta chains presented below share a single source sample, sequenced in a study of CD8 T cells in ankylosing spondylitis. Antigen specificity for these receptors is unknown. Study results and limitations: Characteristic of ankylosing spondylitis blood, it appeared, was a TCR beta motif comprising fewer than 10 highly homologous variants.

TCRdb reanalysed the 5' RACE reads using MiXCR and keeps one entry per CDR3 protein. This table has around 450,000 distinct CDR3 sequences, approximately 26% appearing once. The sequencing sample was made of blood, either unsorted or a sorted T cell fraction (not recorded which). The receptors come from a male donor with ankylosing spondylitis.

The chain uses TRBV20-1 and TRBJ2-3, with D perhaps TRBD2 (6 bases). Between the trimmed V and J ends, which lost 6 bases and 0 bases, there was a span of 16 bases. In germline, CDR1 is DFQATT, CDR2 SNEGSKA (reference sequence). The CDR3 consists of 15 residues. CDR3 sequence reads: CSARGGSGSTDTQYF. The CDR3, as DNA: TGCAGTGCGCGAGGTGGGAGCGGGAGCACAGATACGCAGTATTTT.

This clonotype was seen a handful of times. The rearrangement joins TRBV20-1 to TRBJ2-1; 9 bases map to TRBD1. CDR1 and CDR2 (germline): DFQATT, SNEGSKA (reference sequence). Unmatched junction bases numbered 12, after V lost 5 bases and J lost 7 bases. There are 15 residues in the CDR3. The CDR3 nucleotides are TGCAGTGCTCCGCCTACAGGGGGCGATTTGAATGAGCAGTTCTTC. It translates to CSAPPTGGDLNEQFF.

In this sample, this clonotype turned up a few times. The J gene is TRBJ2-1, the V gene TRBV20-1; D unclear. CDR3 length: 11 residues. Germline V lookup: CDR1 DFQATT, CDR2 SNEGSKA (reference sequence). The germline V and J ends were trimmed by 2 bases and 13 bases, with 12 bases remaining between them. Here the CDR3 DNA reads TGCAGTGCTAGAATCCAACCGACCCAGTTCTTC. This sequence encodes CSARIQPTQFF.

In this sample, this clonotype turned up a few times. J is TRBJ2-1 and V is TRBV7-2; perhaps TRBD1 as D (6 bases). Looked up from germline, CDR1 is SGHTA and CDR2 is FQGNSA. The length of the CDR3 is 12 residues. The V end was cut by 3 bases, the J end by 10 bases, with 10 bases between. The CDR3 sequence is CASSFRGGEQFF. DNA for the CDR3: TGTGCCAGCAGCTTCAGGGGTGGGGAGCAGTTCTTC.

This clonotype showed up many times. The CDR3 DNA is TGTGCCAGCAGTTTCAGGGAGGGATGGACTGAAGCTTTCTTT. This encodes CASSFREGWTEAFF. The chain couples TRBV12-3 or TRBV12-4 to TRBJ1-1; D might be TRBD1 (5 bases). V lost 3 bases and J 5 bases, leaving 13 bases between the germline ends. This CDR3 contains 14 residues.

This sequence joins TRBV12-3 or TRBV12-4 and TRBJ2-1, with a possible D match to TRBD2 (6 bases). V was cut by 4 bases and J by 4 bases, with 14 bases left in between. CDR3 length: 15 amino acids. CDR3 DNA: TGTGCCAGCAGTTCTAGTGTTAGCGGATACAATGAGCAGTTCTTC. Residues: CASSSSVSGYNEQFF.

V is TRBV9 and J is TRBJ2-1, with D possibly TRBD2 on 5 matching bases. Trimming took 1 base from V and 4 from J, leaving 9 bases between them. CDR3 size: 14 residues. Germline CDR1 SGDLS, CDR2 YYNGEE. CDR3 DNA: TGTGCCAGCAGCGTAAGCGGAGAATACAATGAGCAGTTCTTC. Its protein is CASSVSGEYNEQFF.

The chain is built from TRBV20-1 and TRBJ2-2; the D gene could be TRBD1 or TRBD2 (5 bases each). This CDR3 is built from 15 residues. Trimming stripped 5 bases from V and 4 bases from J, with 17 bases between. Per germline, CDR1 DFQATT and CDR2 SNEGSKA (reference sequence). The CDR3 DNA follows: TGCAGTGCTGGTCGTCGGGGTAGGGGCACCGGGGAGCTGTTTTTT. This sequence encodes CSAGRRGRGTGELFF.

The chain carries TRBV5-1 and TRBJ1-5, with TRBD1 as a possible D gene (5 bases). V lost 3 bases to trimming and J lost 1 base, with 11 bases between them. CDR3 length: 15 residues. Germline assignment: CDR1 SGHRS and CDR2 YFSETQ. Written as DNA, the CDR3 is TGCGCCAGCAGCTGGGGCCCCTCCAGCAATCAGCCCCAGCATTTT. Amino acids: CASSWGPSSNQPQHF.

The chain joins TRBV11-2 to TRBJ2-7, with D possibly being TRBD1 or TRBD2 (5 bases each). With 4 bases removed from V and 0 bases from J, the gap between germline ends came to 13 bases. The CDR3 runs to 15 residues. CDR1 and CDR2 from the germline V gene are SGHAT and FQNNGV. CDR3 DNA: TGTGCCAGCAGCTGGACGGGACGGTTCTCCTACGAGCAGTACTTC. Its translation is CASSWTGRFSYEQYF.

The chain couples TRBV24-1 to TRBJ2-2; 9 bases are shared with TRBD1. Germline CDR1 reads KGHDR; CDR2 reads SFDVKD. This CDR3 has 16 residues. The V segment lost 3 bases and the J segment 6 bases; nucleotides outside the gene matches: 7. CDR3 protein: CATSDRTGDLAGELFF. CDR3 sequence (DNA): TGTGCCACCAGTGATCGGACAGGGGATTTGGCCGGGGAGCTGTTTTTT.

The chain joins TRBV5-1 to TRBJ2-2; tentatively, D is TRBD1 (6 bases). Trimming took off 4 bases at V and 6 bases at J, with 16 bases between the two ends. The CDR3 contains 15 residues. Germline CDR1 and CDR2: SGHRS and YFSETQ. The CDR3 coding sequence is TGCGCCAGCAGCGTTGACGGGACACGGGCCGGGGAGCTGTTTTTT. Amino acids: CASSVDGTRAGELFF.

This sequence joins TRBV5-1 and TRBJ2-1; TRBD1 might be the D (6 bases). Between the trimmed V and J ends, which lost 4 bases and 9 bases, there was a span of 11 bases. CDR1 SGHRS and CDR2 YFSETQ come from the germline V gene. The length of the CDR3 is 12 residues. In nucleotides, the CDR3 is TGCGCCAGCAGCCCAGGGACACGTGAGCAGTTCTTC. It codes for CASSPGTREQFF.

The chain combines TRBV20-1 with TRBJ1-2; 7 nucleotides align to TRBD1. In germline, CDR1 is DFQATT, CDR2 SNEGSKA (reference sequence). Trimming removed 3 bases from V and 1 base from J; junction bases left unmatched: 5. This CDR3 is built from 14 residues. CDR3 loop: CSARPTGNNYGYTF. The CDR3 DNA reads as TGCAGTGCTAGGCCGACAGGGAATAACTATGGCTACACCTTC.

The V call is TRBV7-2, the J call TRBJ1-5, with a possible D match to TRBD1 (5 bases). V was clipped by 3 bases and J by 8 bases, with 11 bases between them. Germline V lookup: CDR1 SGHTA, CDR2 FQGNSA. CDR3 length equals 13 residues. The CDR3, as DNA: TGTGCCAGCAGCTTTAGCAAAGGGGAGCCCCAGCATTTT. Protein: CASSFSKGEPQHF.

This chain uses TRBV5-5 with TRBJ1-2; D is unclear. The CDR3 has 13 amino acids. CDR1 and CDR2 (germline): SGHKS, YYEKEE (reference sequence). V lost 4 bases to trimming and J lost 7 bases, with 14 bases between them. The CDR3 sequence is CASSDRTFPGYTF. CDR3 sequence (DNA): TGTGCCAGCAGCGACCGGACTTTTCCTGGCTACACCTTC.